This TCR beta chain was identified in a study of blood T cell repertoires in COVID-19. Study-level information: PBMCs, B-cell-depleted T cells, or T cells were the source of the cDNA or gDNA that made up the material.

Sequencing used immunoSEQ multiplex PCR; TCRdb keeps in-frame clones, though not all of them. The repertoire consists of hundreds of thousands of clones, with about 88% occurring once and the leading ten covering 2.5% to 3.5%. The length of the CDR3 is 20 residues. Per germline, CDR1 MNHEY and CDR2 SMNVEV (reference sequence). After removal of 6 bases from V and 0 bases from J, the junction contained 22 bases not matched to a gene. This clonotype was sampled from a woman aged 25 to 39 who had recovered from COVID-19. Sample: PBMCs or T cells enriched from blood (not recorded which). This sequence joins TRBV27 and TRBJ1-2, with TRBD1 identical over 7 bases. CDR3 in DNA: TGTGCCAGCAGCTTAGTACAGGGGCCGCTATTAATTCCCCCTAACTATGGCTACACCTTC. It specifies CASSLVQGPLLIPPNYGYTF.